This T cell receptor (beta chain) came from a study of cytotoxic CD8 clonotypes in ibrutinib-treated CLL. Study results and caveats: Sampling schedules were unmatched across sustained-remission and progressing patients.

Genomic DNA in an amount of around 2 micrograms was extracted from cryopreserved PBMCs and used for the preparation of TCR beta libraries. This clone was observed a handful of times. Its target is not known. Here immunoSEQ multiplex PCR was the method, and the copy in TCRdb shows in-frame clones only, minus some. The sample has 160,000 or so clones; roughly four fifths are singletons. CDR1 and CDR2 (germline): SGHRS, YFSETQ. This CDR3 is built from 16 residues. V was shortened by 0 bases and J by 0 bases, with 11 bases between the two germline ends. The receptor's source is a human donor with chronic lymphocytic leukemia. V usage is TRBV5-1 and J usage is TRBJ2-3; D is undetermined. The sequencing used PBMCs, collected after 24 months of ibrutinib treatment. CDR3 sequence reads: CASSLDPQTSTDTQYF. DNA for the CDR3: TGCGCCAGCAGCTTGGATCCGCAGACCAGCACAGATACGCAGTATTTT.